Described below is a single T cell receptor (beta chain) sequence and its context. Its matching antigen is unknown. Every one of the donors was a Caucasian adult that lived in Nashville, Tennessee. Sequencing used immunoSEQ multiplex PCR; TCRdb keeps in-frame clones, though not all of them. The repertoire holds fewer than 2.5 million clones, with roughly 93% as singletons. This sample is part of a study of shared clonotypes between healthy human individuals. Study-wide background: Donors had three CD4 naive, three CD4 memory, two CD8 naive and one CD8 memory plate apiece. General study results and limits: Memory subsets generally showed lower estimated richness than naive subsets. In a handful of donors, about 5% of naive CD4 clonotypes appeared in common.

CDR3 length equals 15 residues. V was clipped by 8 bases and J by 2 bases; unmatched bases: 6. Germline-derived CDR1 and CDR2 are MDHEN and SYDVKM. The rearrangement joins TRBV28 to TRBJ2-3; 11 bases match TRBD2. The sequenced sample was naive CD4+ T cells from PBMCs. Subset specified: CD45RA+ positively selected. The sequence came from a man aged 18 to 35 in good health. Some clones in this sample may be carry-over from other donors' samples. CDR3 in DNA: TGTGCCAGCCTAGATAGCGGGAGGGACACAGATACGCAGTATTTT. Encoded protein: CASLDSGRDTDTQYF.